The sample holds many counts of the clone carrying this T cell receptor beta chain. The antigen remains undetermined. The data were taken from a study of Graves' ophthalmopathy and Graves' hyperthyroidism. About the study: Investigators collected peripheral blood at initial diagnosis, before any treatment was given.

General observations from the study: The model's prediction of ophthalmopathy progression had 70.59% sensitivity and roughly 72% specificity.

Amplified material comprised TCR beta CDR3 regions derived from RNA transcripts. RT-PCR was first run with HTBI primers, then multiplex PCR in a second round. One entry per CDR3 protein results from TCRdb running MiXCR on the multiplex PCR reads. The table shows 650,000 to 800,000 distinct CDR3 sequences, with roughly 41% occurring only once. V was cut by 3 bases and J by 7 bases, with 10 bases left in between. This CDR3 has 12 amino acids. Per the germline V gene, CDR1 is SNHLY and CDR2 is FYNNEI. The receptor was isolated from an adult man with Graves' ophthalmopathy. Material for sequencing was peripheral blood. J is TRBJ2-7 and V is TRBV2, with a weak D call TRBD1 (6 bases). The CDR3 here is CASSEGQGEQYF. DNA of the CDR3: TGTGCCAGCAGTGAGGGGCAGGGGGAGCAGTACTTC. The complete variable domain, with remaining parts taken from reference TRBV2 and TRBJ2-7, reads EPEVTQTPSHQVTQMGQEVILRCVPISNHLYFYWYRQILGQKVEFLVSFYNNEISEKSEIFDDQFSVERPDGSNFTLKIRSTKLEDSAMYFCASSEGQGEQYFGPGTRLTVT.